A selection of T cell receptor beta chains follows, all from one sample in a study of blood T cell repertoires in COVID-19. Sequencing was performed with immunoSEQ multiplex PCR; in TCRdb, only in-frame clones are kept and a portion is missing. Of about 350,000 clones listed, about 90% were seen once; the top ten hold more than 1%. The sequenced sample was PBMCs or T cells enriched from blood (not recorded which). These receptors all stem from a woman in her 30s who had recovered from COVID-19. Both conserved end residues are part of each CDR3. The D gene is left open where the match is weak. Clone size is shown for a subset of rows, as once, few, many or a class of expanded clone.

clone size	CDR3 length	V gene	D gene	J gene	CDR3 protein	CDR3 DNA
-	11	TRBV28	-	TRBJ1-2	CASTDISGYTF	TGTGCCAGCACGGACATCTCTGGCTACACCTTC
-	15	TRBV6-2/TRBV6-3	-	TRBJ1-1	CASSPSSVGNTEAFF	TGTGCCAGCAGCCCTTCAAGCGTAGGGAACACTGAAGCTTTCTTT
few	13	TRBV6-2/TRBV6-3	TRBD1	TRBJ2-2	CASSDRETGELFF	TGTGCCAGCAGTGACAGGGAAACCGGGGAGCTGTTTTTT
few	15	TRBV2	TRBD2	TRBJ2-7	CASSENPGLVDEQYF	TGTGCCAGCAGTGAAAATCCGGGACTAGTTGACGAGCAGTACTTC
-	13	TRBV7-9	-	TRBJ1-5	CASSLGSGQPPHF	TGTGCCAGCAGCTTAGGTTCCGGACAGCCCCCTCATTTT
-	15	TRBV5-4	TRBD2	TRBJ2-5	CASSSREGGEETQYF	TGTGCCAGCAGCTCCCGGGAGGGGGGCGAGGAGACCCAGTACTTC
-	14	TRBV7-9	TRBD1	TRBJ1-2	CASSSWDRGSGYTF	TGTGCCAGCAGCTCATGGGACAGGGGATCCGGCTACACCTTC
-	14	TRBV6-5	-	TRBJ1-6	CASTLAGMTSPLHF	TGTGCCAGCACCCTGGCAGGGATGACTTCACCCCTCCACTTT
-	12	TRBV5-4	-	TRBJ1-1	CAGGETPSEAFF	TGTGCCGGGGGGGAGACCCCCTCTGAAGCTTTCTTT
-	14	TRBV9	TRBD1	TRBJ2-2	CASSIGQGPGELFF	TGTGCCAGCAGCATCGGACAGGGCCCCGGGGAGCTGTTTTTT
-	15	TRBV5-5	TRBD1	TRBJ1-6	CASSLEGGRDSPLHF	TGTGCCAGCAGCTTGGAAGGGGGCCGGGATTCACCCCTCCACTTT
-	14	TRBV30	-	TRBJ1-2	CAWSVYAVNYGYTF	TGTGCCTGGAGTGTATATGCAGTTAACTATGGCTACACCTTC
-	14	TRBV19	-	TRBJ1-2	CASRRTDSLYGYTF	TGTGCCAGTAGGCGGACAGACTCCCTCTATGGCTACACCTTC
-	15	TRBV19	-	TRBJ1-6	CASIQGAGDNSPLHF	TGTGCCAGTATCCAAGGGGCCGGTGATAATTCACCCCTCCACTTT
-	15	TRBV19	TRBD1	TRBJ1-1	CASSRLDRLNTEAFF	TGTGCCAGTAGTCGACTGGACAGGCTGAACACTGAAGCTTTCTTT
-	16	TRBV9	-	TRBJ2-7	CASSVSQGRGVYEQYF	TGTGCCAGCAGCGTATCCCAGGGCAGGGGGGTCTACGAGCAGTACTTC
-	18	TRBV6-2/TRBV6-3	-	TRBJ1-5	CASSYTREVRLRNQPQHF	TGTGCCAGCAGTTACACTCGGGAGGTAAGATTGAGGAATCAGCCCCAGCATTTT
-	14	TRBV27	TRBD1	TRBJ1-1	CASSATGVNTEAFF	TGTGCCAGCAGTGCGACAGGGGTGAACACTGAAGCTTTCTTT
-	13	TRBV27	-	TRBJ1-2	CATGRTANYGYTF	TGTGCCACCGGACGGACAGCGAACTATGGCTACACCTTC
-	14	TRBV30	-	TRBJ1-2	CAWSAAGGYYGYTF	TGTGCCTGGAGTGCCGCGGGGGGGTACTATGGCTACACCTTC
-	13	TRBV12-3/TRBV12-4	-	TRBJ1-5	CASSFRRFQPQHF	TGTGCCAGCAGTTTCCGCAGATTCCAGCCCCAGCATTTT
-	15	TRBV7-2	TRBD2	TRBJ2-1	CASSSGLVAYNEQFF	TGTGCCAGCAGCTCGGGACTAGTCGCCTACAATGAGCAGTTCTTC
-	14	TRBV10-2	TRBD1	TRBJ2-7	CASGNSGGSYEQYF	TGCGCCAGCGGAAACTCAGGGGGAAGCTACGAGCAGTACTTC
-	14	TRBV5-1	TRBD2	TRBJ2-7	CASSPGLANYEQYF	TGCGCCAGCAGCCCGGGACTAGCTAATTACGAGCAGTACTTC
-	15	TRBV27	TRBD1	TRBJ2-7	CASSPPGQGAYEQYF	TGTGCCAGCAGCCCTCCCGGACAGGGGGCATACGAGCAGTACTTC
-	15	TRBV4-1	-	TRBJ2-3	CASSHGSGSTDTQYF	TGCGCCAGCAGCCACGGGTCAGGGAGCACAGATACGCAGTATTTT
once	13	TRBV5-1	TRBD2	TRBJ2-7	CASSLDGGGTACF	TGCGCCAGCAGCTTGGACGGGGGGGGCACCGCTTGCTTC
-	13	TRBV6-5	-	TRBJ1-1	CASWRQRDTEAFF	TGTGCCAGCTGGCGTCAGCGGGACACTGAAGCTTTCTTT
-	11	TRBV29-1	-	TRBJ2-5	CSVERRGGQYF	TGCAGCGTTGAGCGCCGGGGAGGCCAGTACTTC
-	14	TRBV5-8	TRBD1	TRBJ1-2	CASSLSGTGSGYTF	TGTGCCAGCAGCTTATCCGGGACAGGCTCTGGCTACACCTTC
-	15	TRBV6-5	TRBD2	TRBJ2-3	CASSLAGGGPDTQYF	TGTGCCAGCAGCTTAGCGGGGGGGGGACCAGATACGCAGTATTTT
-	14	TRBV7-2	TRBD1	TRBJ2-4	CASSTGQGKNIQYF	TGTGCCAGCAGCACTGGACAGGGGAAAAACATTCAGTACTTC